These 8 T cell receptor beta chains were all obtained from the same sample, sequenced in a study of metastatic and nonmetastatic thyroid tumors. Not a single patient had been given any form of treatment at any point before undergoing thyroid surgery. With MiXCR, TCRdb reprocessed the PCR reads. The data show about 40,000 clones, 15% to 20% seen once. The sample was blood. These receptors were obtained from a female donor with papillary thyroid cancer or a benign thyroid nodule (not recorded which). Some clones in this sample may be carry-over from other donors' samples.

This clone was picked up a small number of times. A read error may be the cause here, since a much bigger clone is one base away. The same CDR3 arises from other DNA sequences in this sample as well. The rearrangement links TRBV4-2 to TRBJ2-2, with TRBD2 as a possible D gene (6 bases). CDR1 LGHNA and CDR2 YNFKEQ come from the germline V gene. CDR3 length: 16 amino acids. The CDR3 here is CASSQHLALNTGELFF. CDR3 nucleotide sequence: TGTGCCAGCAGCCAACATCTAGCGCTTAACACCGGGGAACTGTTTTTT.

This clone was counted ten times or more. The CDR3 coding sequence is TGCAGTGCTAGCGGAAAACGGGACAGGGACTACGAGCAGTACTTC. Translating it yields CSASGKRDRDYEQYF. The V gene is TRBV20-1, the J gene TRBJ2-7; 9 nucleotides align to TRBD1. Germline V gives CDR1 DFQATT, CDR2 SNEGSKA (reference sequence). After removal of 3 bases from V and 3 bases from J, the junction contained 9 bases not matched to a gene. The CDR3 covers 15 residues.

This clone was counted ten times or more. This chain connects TRBV7-9 to TRBJ1-2; weak D call: TRBD1 (5 bases). Germline CDR1 and CDR2: SEHNR and FQNEAQ (reference sequence). The CDR3 totals 12 residues. The V gene lost 10 bases and the J gene lost 6 bases, with 15 bases spanning the gap. CDR3 sequence (DNA): TGTGCCATCAGGCAGGGAAGTAATGGCTACACCTTC. Translation: CAIRQGSNGYTF.

The table lists this clone with many counts. The V call is TRBV2, the J call TRBJ1-5; unclear D gene. Trimming took off 6 bases at V and 0 bases at J, with 6 bases between the two ends. Germline CDR1 and CDR2: SNHLY and FYNNEI. The CDR3 runs to 13 residues. The CDR3 region is CASRSDSNQPQHF. The CDR3 DNA sequence: TGTGCCAGCAGGTCTGATAGCAATCAGCCCCAGCATTTT.

The sample holds a few counts of this clone. Compared with germline, one end of the junction differs, possibly owing to a read error. This chain's CDR3 is CASMWAGHSGSNVLTF. For the CDR3, the DNA is TGTGCCAGCATGTGGGCAGGCCACTCTGGGTCCAACGTCCTGACTTTC. J is TRBJ2-6 and V is TRBV27; D is ambiguous. Germline loops: CDR1 MNHEY, CDR2 SMNVEV (reference sequence). The CDR3 consists of 16 residues.

CDR3 in amino acids: CSARDRTGSDYGYTF. The CDR3 nucleotides read TGCAGTGCTAGAGATCGGACAGGGTCTGACTATGGCTACACCTTC. The chain joins TRBV20-1 to TRBJ1-2, with 8 bases fitting TRBD1. This CDR3 has 15 amino acids. Germline V gene sequence: CDR1 DFQATT, CDR2 SNEGSKA (reference sequence). Trimming cost V 0 bases and J 3 bases; bases outside gene matches: 6.

This clone appeared many times. The genes are TRBV6-1 and TRBJ2-1; 7 bases map to TRBD2. The CDR3 extends over 16 amino acids. The ends lost 4 bases at V and 7 bases at J; junction bases unmatched: 13. Germline V gene data show CDR1 as MNHNS and CDR2 as SASEGT. CDR3 loop: CASSVVEAGEGNEQFF. DNA of the CDR3: TGTGCCAGCAGTGTGGTGGAGGCGGGAGAAGGGAATGAGCAGTTCTTC.

This clone was recorded once. The chain recombines TRBV7-3 with TRBJ2-1, with D unresolved. V dropped 2 bases and J dropped 5 bases, with 10 bases sitting between them. Germline CDR1 reads SGHTA; CDR2 reads FQGTGA. This CDR3 has 14 residues. The CDR3 nucleotides read TGTGCCAGCAGCTTATCGTTCACTGACAATGAGCAGTTCTTC. Protein: CASSLSFTDNEQFF.